This T cell receptor beta chain is from a study of technical replicates of blood from several donors. Germline V CDR1 and CDR2: MDHEN, SYDVKM. The CDR3 sequence is 17 residues long. The V segment lost 6 bases and the J segment 2 bases; nucleotides outside the gene matches: 12. Data came from immunoSEQ multiplex PCR; TCRdb stores just in-frame clones and leaves some out. In the table there are about 75,000 clones, approximately 96% of which are singletons. Sequenced: T cells isolated from PBMCs. The gene calls are TRBV28 and TRBJ2-3, with 9 bases that match TRBD2. The sequence came from a human donor in good health. CDR3 in DNA: TGTGCCAGCAGCAACCTGGCGGCTAGCGGGATCACAGATACGCAGTATTTT. Translated, it gives CASSNLAASGITDTQYF. Full variable domain (rest looked up from reference TRBV28 and TRBJ2-3): DVKVTQSSRYLVKRTGEKVFLECVQDMDHENMFWYRQDPGLGLRLIYFSYDVKMKEKGDIPEGYSVSREKKERFSLILESASTNQTSMYLCASSNLAASGITDTQYFGPGTRLTVL.